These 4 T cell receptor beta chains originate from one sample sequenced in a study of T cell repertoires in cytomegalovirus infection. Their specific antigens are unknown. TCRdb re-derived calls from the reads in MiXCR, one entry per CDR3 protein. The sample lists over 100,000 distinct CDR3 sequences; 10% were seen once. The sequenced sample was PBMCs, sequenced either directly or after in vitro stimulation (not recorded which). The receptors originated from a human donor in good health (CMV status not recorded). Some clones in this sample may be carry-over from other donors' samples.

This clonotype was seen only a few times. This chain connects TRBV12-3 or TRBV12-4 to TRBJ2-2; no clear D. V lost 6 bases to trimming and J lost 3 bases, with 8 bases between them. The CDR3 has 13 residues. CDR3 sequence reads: CASRVLHTGELFF. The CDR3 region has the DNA TGTGCCAGCAGAGTCCTCCACACCGGGGAGCTGTTTTTT.

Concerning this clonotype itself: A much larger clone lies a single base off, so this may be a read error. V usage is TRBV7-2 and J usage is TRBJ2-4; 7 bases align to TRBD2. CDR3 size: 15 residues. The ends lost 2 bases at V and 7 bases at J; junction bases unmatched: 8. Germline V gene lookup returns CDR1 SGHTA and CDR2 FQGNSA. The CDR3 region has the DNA TGTGCCAGCAGCTTATCCGGCGGGAGTAAGAACATTCAGTACTTC. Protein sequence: CASSLSGGSKNIQYF.

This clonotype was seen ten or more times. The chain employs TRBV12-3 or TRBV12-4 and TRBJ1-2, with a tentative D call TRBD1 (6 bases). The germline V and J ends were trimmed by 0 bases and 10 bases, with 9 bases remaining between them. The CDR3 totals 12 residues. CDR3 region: CASSLANRVYTF. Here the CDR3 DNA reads TGTGCCAGCAGTTTAGCCAACAGGGTCTACACCTTC.

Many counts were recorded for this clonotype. This chain's CDR3 is CASSFNLGGLNTEAFF. CDR3 DNA sequence: TGTGCCAGCAGCTTCAATCTAGGAGGATTGAACACTGAAGCTTTCTTT. This chain connects TRBV7-2 to TRBJ1-1; D remains ambiguous. The ends were cut back, 3 bases at V and 0 bases at J, with 14 bases in the middle. Germline CDR1 is SGHTA and CDR2 is FQGNSA. CDR3 length: 16 residues.